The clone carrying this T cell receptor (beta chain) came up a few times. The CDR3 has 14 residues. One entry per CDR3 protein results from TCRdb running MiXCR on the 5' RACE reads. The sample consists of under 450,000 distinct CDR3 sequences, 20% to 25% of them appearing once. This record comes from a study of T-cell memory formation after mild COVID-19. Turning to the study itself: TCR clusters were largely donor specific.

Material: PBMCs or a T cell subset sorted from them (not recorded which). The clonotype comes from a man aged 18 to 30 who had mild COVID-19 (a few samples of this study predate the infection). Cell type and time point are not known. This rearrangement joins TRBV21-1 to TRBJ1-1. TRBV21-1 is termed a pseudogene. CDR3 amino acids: CASSKEDGNTEAFF. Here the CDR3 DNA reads TGTGCCAGCAGCAAAGAGGACGGCAACACTGAAGCTTTCTTT.